This passage covers 8 T cell receptor beta chains from one sample sequenced in a study of shared clonotypes between healthy human individuals. Assay: immunoSEQ multiplex PCR; the TCRdb copy retains only in-frame clones and omits some. Here the sample spans 1.5 million to 2.5 million clones, approximately 95% being singletons. Only CD45RO-negative cells positively selected for CCR7 counted as naive CD8 cells, so terminally differentiated effector memory CD45RA+ cells were excluded. Sequenced material: naive CD8+ T cells sorted from blood. The source is a man younger than 35 in good health.

In this sample, this clone turned up once. This rearrangement joins TRBV27 to TRBJ2-1; 7 positions match TRBD2. The CDR3 has 13 amino acids. Germline V lookup: CDR1 MNHEY, CDR2 SMNVEV (reference sequence). V was pared by 3 bases and J by 7 bases, with 3 bases of the junction left unmatched. CDR3 sequence: CASSLGEGNEQFF. The DNA of the CDR3 is TGTGCCAGCAGTTTGGGGGAGGGTAATGAGCAGTTCTTC.

V is TRBV7-9 and J is TRBJ2-3; D unclear. Per germline, CDR1 SEHNR and CDR2 FQNEAQ (reference sequence). This CDR3 is 14 amino acids long. Trimming pared 1 base from V and 4 bases from J, leaving 9 bases between. The CDR3 DNA reads TGTGCCAGCAGCTTAGAGATCAGTCCAGATACGCAGTATTTT. Protein product: CASSLEISPDTQYF. Based on the CDR3 plus reference TRBV7-9 and TRBJ2-3, the full variable domain is DTGVSQNPRHKITKRGQNVTFRCDPISEHNRLYWYRQTLGQGPEFLTYFQNEAQLEKSRLLSDRFSAERPKGSFSTLEIQRTEQGDSAMYLCASSLEISPDTQYFGPGTRLTVL.

The chain joins TRBV2 to TRBJ2-3, with D possibly being TRBD2 (5 bases). Germline CDR1 and CDR2: SNHLY and FYNNEI. The CDR3 length is 14 residues. With 6 bases removed from V and 2 bases from J, the gap between germline ends came to 12 bases. CDR3 coding DNA: TGTGCCAGCAGGGCTAGCTCCACCACAGATACGCAGTATTTT. This translates into CASRASSTTDTQYF. Supplemented by reference TRBV2 and TRBJ2-3, the full variable domain reads EPEVTQTPSHQVTQMGQEVILRCVPISNHLYFYWYRQILGQKVEFLVSFYNNEISEKSEIFDDQFSVERPDGSNFTLKIRSTKLEDSAMYFCASRASSTTDTQYFGPGTRLTVL.

The V and J genes are TRBV5-4 and TRBJ2-7; TRBD1 might be the D (6 bases). The CDR3 totals 14 residues. Germline CDR1 is SGHNT and CDR2 is YYREEE (reference sequence). The ends were cut back, 1 base at V and 2 bases at J, with 10 bases in the middle. The CDR3 DNA reads as TGTGCCAGCAGCTTGCGGACAGACACCTACGAGCAGTACTTC. Its protein product is CASSLRTDTYEQYF.

The chain combines TRBV6-5 with TRBJ2-2; 9 nucleotides align to TRBD2. There are 15 residues in the CDR3. Germline CDR1 MNHEY, CDR2 SVGAGI. Trimming took 7 bases from V and 6 from J; bases not matched to a gene: 9. The CDR3 DNA sequence: TGTGCCAGCACCACCGCGGGCGGGGGGGCCGGGGAGCTGTTTTTT. It specifies CASTTAGGGAGELFF.

The V gene is TRBV30, the J gene TRBJ2-5; the D gene is possibly TRBD1 (5 bases). Looked up from germline, CDR1 is GTSNPN and CDR2 is SVGIG (reference sequence). The CDR3 consists of 14 residues. Between the trimmed V and J ends, which lost 4 bases and 1 base, there was a span of 13 bases. The CDR3 DNA reads TGTGCCTGGAACAAGGGGCCCATCCAAGAGACCCAGTACTTC. This sequence encodes CAWNKGPIQETQYF.

The chain employs TRBV7-9 and TRBJ1-1; D ambiguous. This CDR3 is 15 amino acids long. In germline, CDR1 is SEHNR, CDR2 FQNEAQ (reference sequence). V was shortened by 3 bases and J by 1 base, with 12 bases between the two germline ends. Written as DNA, the CDR3 is TGTGCCAGCAGCTTGAGTCGGGTTGGGAACACTGAAGCTTTCTTT. This encodes CASSLSRVGNTEAFF.

About this clone itself: Additional DNA sequences in this sample encode the identical CDR3. This chain links TRBV6-5 with TRBJ1-1; TRBD1 might be the D (5 bases). Trimming stripped 4 bases from V and 5 bases from J, with 8 bases between. Germline CDR1 MNHEY, CDR2 SVGAGI. The CDR3 spans 12 residues. CDR3 coding DNA: TGTGCCAGCAGTTCCCAGGGTACTGAAGCTTTCTTT. This sequence encodes CASSSQGTEAFF.